This passage covers 14 T cell receptor beta chains from one sample sequenced in a study of OX40 agonist ivuxolimab in advanced cancers. The assay was immunoSEQ multiplex PCR, and TCRdb's table has in-frame clones only and misses some. This table has 100,000 to 150,000 clones, around 93% appearing once. Specimen: CD4+ or CD8+ T cells sorted from blood, collected in a trial of the OX40 agonist ivuxolimab. The receptors originated from an adult with an advanced solid tumor such as melanoma, head and neck, liver or kidney cancer.

The rearrangement links TRBV7-9 to TRBJ1-1; TRBD1 is a possible D gene (5 bases). V lost 0 bases and J lost 0, with 8 bases in between. The germline V gene has CDR1 SEHNR and CDR2 FQNEAQ (reference sequence). The CDR3 is 15 amino acids. CDR3 in amino acids: CASSLAAGLNTEAFF. Here the CDR3 DNA reads TGTGCCAGCAGCTTAGCGGCAGGGCTGAACACTGAAGCTTTCTTT.

V is TRBV9 and J is TRBJ2-7; TRBD2 is a possible D gene (5 bases). V dropped 0 bases and J dropped 6 bases, with 10 bases sitting between them. CDR1 is SGDLS and CDR2 is YYNGEE in the germline V gene. This CDR3 is 13 amino acids long. The CDR3 DNA reads TGTGCCAGCAGCGTAGGAGGGCGTACCGAGCAGTACTTC. The encoded protein is CASSVGGRTEQYF.

This clone was observed a few times. The chain is built from TRBV7-2 and TRBJ1-1; TRBD1 might be the D (6 bases). This CDR3 region has 13 residues. Germline assignment: CDR1 SGHTA and CDR2 FQGNSA. V lost 4 bases and J 1 base, leaving 7 bases between the germline ends. The DNA of the CDR3 is TGTGCCAGCAGCTCGGACAGGAACACTGAAGCTTTCTTT. Translated: CASSSDRNTEAFF.

This chain joins TRBV28 and TRBJ2-7, with 8 bases identical to TRBD1. Germline loops: CDR1 MDHEN, CDR2 SYDVKM. Germline trimming cut 3 bases from V and 3 bases from J; bases unmatched to any gene: 4. The CDR3 extends over 14 amino acids. DNA for the CDR3: TGTGCCAGCAGTTTGGACAGGGAATACTACGAGCAGTACTTC. Amino acids: CASSLDREYYEQYF.

This clone occurred once. This chain uses TRBV9 with TRBJ2-7, with 11 bases that match TRBD2. Germline-derived CDR1 and CDR2 are SGDLS and YYNGEE. V dropped 3 bases and J dropped 2; count of bases not matched to a gene: 4. This CDR3 has 15 residues. The CDR3 DNA sequence: TGTGCCAGCAGCGCGACTAGCGGGAACACCTACGAGCAGTACTTC. Its translation: CASSATSGNTYEQYF.

The chain is built from TRBV5-1 and TRBJ1-3; D is perhaps TRBD1 (5 bases). Germline CDR1 reads SGHRS; CDR2 reads YFSETQ. V was cut by 4 bases and J by 2 bases, with 13 bases left in between. The CDR3 totals 15 residues. CDR3 coding DNA: TGCGCCAGCAGCCCGGGGGGAGGCGCTGGAAACACCATATATTTT. It encodes CASSPGGGAGNTIYF.

This clone has more than one count but fewer than ten. This sequence joins TRBV11-2 and TRBJ1-4, with D hard to call. Trimming removed 1 base at V and 0 bases at J, with 3 bases between. The CDR3 runs 14 residues. Germline-derived CDR1 and CDR2 are SGHAT and FQNNGV. The CDR3 coding sequence is TGTGCCAGCAGCTTAGGTGCAACTAATGAAAAACTGTTTTTT. Translated, it gives CASSLGATNEKLFF.

V is TRBV6-4 and J is TRBJ1-1; possibly TRBD1 for D (5 bases). Germline CDR1 and CDR2: MRHNA and SNTAGT. Between the trimmed V and J ends, which lost 3 bases and 6 bases, there was a span of 14 bases. CDR3 length: 14 residues. CDR3 coding DNA: TGTGCCAGCAGTGAAGCCGGGGGGGGTGCTGAAGCTTTCTTT. It is translated as CASSEAGGGAEAFF.

The chain combines TRBV5-4 with TRBJ2-3, with a possible D match to TRBD1 (5 bases). This CDR3 region has 15 residues. Germline-derived CDR1 and CDR2 are SGHNT and YYREEE (reference sequence). V was trimmed by 4 bases and J by 3 bases, leaving 15 bases between them. The CDR3 nucleotides read TGTGCCAGCAGCCAGGGCGGTCCTGGAACAGATACGCAGTATTTT. The encoded protein is CASSQGGPGTDTQYF.

The J gene is TRBJ1-2, the V gene TRBV11-2, with D unresolved. Germline CDR1 reads SGHAT; CDR2 reads FQNNGV. Trimming shortened V by 1 base and J by 3 bases, and 9 bases separated the two germline ends. This CDR3 comprises 14 residues. DNA for the CDR3: TGTGCCAGCAGCTTAGGGGGTCCAGACTATGGCTACACCTTC. Translated, it gives CASSLGGPDYGYTF.

CDR3 in amino acids: CASSMFATGGYTGELFF. For the CDR3, the DNA is TGTGCCAGCAGCATGTTCGCGACAGGGGGTTACACCGGGGAGCTGTTTTTT. The chain joins TRBV11-2 to TRBJ2-2; 9 bases align to TRBD1. The CDR3 extends over 17 amino acids. The germline V gene encodes CDR1 SGHAT and CDR2 FQNNGV. With V trimmed by 5 bases and J by 3 bases, 10 bases remained unmatched.

The chain combines TRBV7-8 with TRBJ1-5, with D tentatively TRBD1 (6 bases). Germline CDR1 reads SGHVS; CDR2 reads FQNEAQ. This CDR3 contains 15 residues. The germline V and J ends were trimmed by 5 bases and 9 bases, with 20 bases remaining between them. The CDR3 sequence: CASSPFQGSQSPQHF. The CDR3 DNA is TGTGCCAGCAGCCCATTCCAGGGGTCTCAATCGCCCCAGCATTTT.

The CDR3 sequence: CASSPGGTAFSGNTIYF. For the CDR3, the DNA is TGTGCCAGCAGCCCCGGCGGGACAGCATTCTCTGGAAACACCATATATTTT. This chain joins TRBV7-3 and TRBJ1-3, with 7 bases lining up with TRBD1. Germline values: CDR1 SGHTA, CDR2 FQGTGA. After removal of 5 bases from V and 0 bases from J, the junction contained 10 bases not matched to a gene. The CDR3 sequence is 17 residues long. The whole variable domain, remainder taken from reference TRBV7-3 and TRBJ1-3, is GAGVSQTPSNKVTEKGKYVELRCDPISGHTALYWYRQSLGQGPEFLIYFQGTGAADDSGLPNDRFFAVRPEGSVSTLKIQRTERGDSAVYLCASSPGGTAFSGNTIYFGEGSWLTVV.

This clone was observed once. This chain links TRBV9 with TRBJ2-7; no firm D call. This CDR3 region has 15 residues. V lost 0 bases and J 3 bases, leaving 13 bases between the germline ends. CDR1 SGDLS and CDR2 YYNGEE come from the germline V gene. The chain's CDR3 is CASSVDVGHSYEQYF. CDR3 in DNA: TGTGCCAGCAGCGTAGACGTTGGGCATAGCTACGAGCAGTACTTC.